The source of this T cell receptor (beta chain) is a study of lymphopenia after photon versus proton radiotherapy. Trimming took 4 bases from V and 6 from J; bases not matched to a gene: 5. This CDR3 comprises 14 residues. Germline V gives CDR1 SNHLY, CDR2 FYNNEI. Study outcomes and limitations: After the lymphocyte nadir, photon-treated repertoires showed oligoclonal expansion, especially of CD8+ Temra cells.

Method: immunoSEQ multiplex PCR; TCRdb's copy keeps in-frame clones and lacks some. This table holds 70,000 or so clones, approximately 91% found once. Details on this clone: Its antigen remains unidentified.

V and J are TRBV2 and TRBJ1-2; 10 bases align to TRBD1. The sequence was obtained from a woman aged 70-85 years with pancreatic cancer. The sequencing here drew on peripheral blood, taken from a patient treated with photon-based radiotherapy. This CDR3 reads CASSGDRGVNGYTF. DNA for the CDR3: TGTGCCAGCAGTGGGGACAGGGGAGTGAATGGCTACACCTTC.